What follows is one T cell receptor beta chain and its context. Its matching antigen is unknown. These data belong to a study of radiation and T cells in renal cell carcinoma. Study details: Nephrectomy followed 15 Gy stereotactic body radiation by 4 weeks. Overall study findings and caveats: Baseline intratumoral clonotype presence is unknown without pretreatment biopsies.

The time point denotes: blood 2 weeks post-SBRT. Treatment of the sample: 15 Gy SBRT to primary tumor, nephrectomy 4 weeks later. Blood was sampled at baseline, 2 weeks and 4 weeks after SBRT. Sequencing was performed with immunoSEQ multiplex PCR; in TCRdb, only in-frame clones are kept and a portion is missing. The sample carries some 80,000 clones, roughly 85% recorded once. The TCR was taken from a woman aged 45-60 years with renal cell carcinoma. The specimen was blood, collected from a patient whose treatment included radiotherapy and nephrectomy.

This CDR3 is CASKGGGPYNEQFF. For the CDR3, the DNA is TGTGCCAGCAAAGGGGGAGGGCCGTACAATGAGCAGTTCTTC. The V call is TRBV28, the J call TRBJ2-1, with a tentative D call TRBD2 (7 bases). Trimming took 7 bases from V and 4 from J, leaving 14 bases between them. CDR1 and CDR2 (germline): MDHEN, SYDVKM. The CDR3 extends over 14 amino acids.